This entry concerns a single T cell receptor (beta chain). Its target is not known. The CDR3 has 14 amino acids. V gave up 3 bases and J gave up 6 bases, with 13 bases separating them. Germline V gene sequence: CDR1 SGHTA, CDR2 FQGNSA. This entry belongs to a study of shared clonotypes between healthy human individuals. About the study: Donors consisted of a couple of women and a few men between 18 and 49.

Sequencing was at deep level. Sequenced by immunoSEQ multiplex PCR; TCRdb stores in-frame clones only, minus some. The sample holds about 520,000 clones, about 84% seen once. Notes on the study in general: Sampling involved blood alone; tissue repertoires likely differ. An expected dependence of interdonor clonotype sharing on sequencing depth was noted.

This TCR was sampled from a woman aged 40-49 years in good health. Some clones in this sample may be carry-over from other donors' samples. This chain joins TRBV7-2 and TRBJ2-3, with D uncertain. The sample taken for sequencing was PBMCs. The CDR3 protein is CASSLGLGSDTQYF. In DNA, the CDR3 is TGTGCCAGCAGCTTGGGCTTAGGTTCCGATACGCAGTATTTT. Combining the CDR3 with reference TRBV7-2 and TRBJ2-3 gives the whole variable domain GAGVSQSPSNKVTEKGKDVELRCDPISGHTALYWYRQSLGQGLEFLIYFQGNSAPDKSGLPSDRFSAERTGGSVSTLTIQRTQQEDSAVYLCASSLGLGSDTQYFGPGTRLTVL.